Sequencing of this TCR beta chain was carried out in a study of molecular identifiers for immune sequencing clone quantification. As for the study in general: In replicates, RNA taken from about 19,000 or 110,000 naive CD8 cells was divided five ways, and four portions underwent sequencing. General observations from the study: Clones with over 20 RNA copies captured over 98% of effector molecules but under 1% of naive ones.

Sorted inputs of about 18,000 to 1,100,000 cells, with 10%, 30% or 50% RNA, yielded naive CD8 libraries. Naive CD8 T cells, phenotype CD8+CD4-CCR7+CD45RA+, were sorted. TCRdb redid the calling of the PCR reads with MiXCR, one entry per CDR3 protein. The sample consists of under 600,000 distinct CDR3 sequences, about a quarter of them appearing once. The CDR3 sequence is 12 residues long. The V end lost 3 bases, the J end lost 6 bases, and 9 bases lay between the germline ends. This clonotype was found many times. Its target is not known. The source material was naive CD8+ T cells from blood, with Jurkat cell RNA spiked in. Sample subset: FACS-sorted CD8+CD4-CCR7+CD45RA+ naive T cells. The receptor comes from a human donor in good health. Some libraries in this study had Jurkat cell RNA spiked in. This chain links TRBV12-3 or TRBV12-4 with TRBJ2-7; maybe TRBD2 (5 bases). CDR3 bases: TGTGCCAGCAGTTTGGCCGGGATCGAGCAGTACTTC. Translation gives CASSLAGIEQYF.